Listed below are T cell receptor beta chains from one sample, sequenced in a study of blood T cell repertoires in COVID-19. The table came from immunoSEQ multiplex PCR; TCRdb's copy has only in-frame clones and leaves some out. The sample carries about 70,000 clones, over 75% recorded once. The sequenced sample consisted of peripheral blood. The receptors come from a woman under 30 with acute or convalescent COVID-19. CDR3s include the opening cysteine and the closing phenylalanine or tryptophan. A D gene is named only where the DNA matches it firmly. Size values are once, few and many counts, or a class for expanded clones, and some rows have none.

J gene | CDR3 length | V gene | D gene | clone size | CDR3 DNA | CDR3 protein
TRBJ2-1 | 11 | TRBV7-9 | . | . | TGTGCCAGCAGCCCATACAATGAGCAGTTCTTC | CASSPYNEQFF
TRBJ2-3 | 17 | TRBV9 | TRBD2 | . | TGTGCCAGCAGTACGAAGGGACTAGCGAGGGAGACAGATACGCAGTATTTT | CASSTKGLARETDTQYF
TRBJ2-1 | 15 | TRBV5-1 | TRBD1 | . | TGCGCCAGCAGCTTGGTGACAGGGATATACAATGAGCAGTTCTTC | CASSLVTGIYNEQFF
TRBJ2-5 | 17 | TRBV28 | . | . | TGTGCCAGCAGTTTATTAAGCCCAACAAGGCGGCGCGAGACCCAGTACTTC | CASSLLSPTRRRETQYF
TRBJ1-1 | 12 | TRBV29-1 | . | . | TGCAGCGGAGGAGGGGGAGGGACTGAAGCTTTCTTT | CSGGGGGTEAFF
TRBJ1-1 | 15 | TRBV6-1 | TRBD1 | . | TGTGCCAGCAGTGAAGAAGGGGCAGGGGGGTCTGAAGCTTTCTTT | CASSEEGAGGSEAFF
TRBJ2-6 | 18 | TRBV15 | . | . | TGTGCCACCAGCAGAGTCCTAGGACAGCGCTCTGGGGCCAACGTCCTGACTTTC | CATSRVLGQRSGANVLTF
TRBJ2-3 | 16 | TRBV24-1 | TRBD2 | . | TGTGCCACCAGTGATTCCAAGCGGGGGGGCACAGATACGCAGTATTTT | CATSDSKRGGTDTQYF
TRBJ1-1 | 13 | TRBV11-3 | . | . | TGTGCCAGCAGCTTCGGGGAGGGCACTGAAGCTTTCTTT | CASSFGEGTEAFF
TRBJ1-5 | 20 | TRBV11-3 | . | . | TGTGCCAGCAGCTTAACTTGGACAGCCGTCTCTCCTTTACGCAATCAGCCCCAGCATTTT | CASSLTWTAVSPLRNQPQHF
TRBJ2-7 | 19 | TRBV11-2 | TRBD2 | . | TGTGCCAGCAGCTTAAGGGGGGTCGGACTAGCGGGAGGATCCTACGAGCAGTACTTC | CASSLRGVGLAGGSYEQYF
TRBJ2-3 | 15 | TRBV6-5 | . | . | TGTGCCAGCAGGGAGGCTGAGTTTCGCCTAGATACGCAGTATTTT | CASREAEFRLDTQYF
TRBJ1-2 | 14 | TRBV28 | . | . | TGTGCCAGCAGTTTTGGGCTTAGTCACTATGGCTACACCTTC | CASSFGLSHYGYTF
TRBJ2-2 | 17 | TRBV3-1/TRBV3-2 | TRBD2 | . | TGTGCCAGCAGCCGGACTAGCGGGGGGGCCAACACCGGGGAGCTGTTTTTT | CASSRTSGGANTGELFF
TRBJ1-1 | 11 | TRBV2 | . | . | TGTGCCAGCAGGGGGATAGAACAGGTCTTCTTT | CASRGIEQVFF
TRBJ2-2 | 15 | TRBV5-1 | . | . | TGCGCCAGCAGCCATCCTCAGACAAACACCGGGGAGCTGTTTTTT | CASSHPQTNTGELFF
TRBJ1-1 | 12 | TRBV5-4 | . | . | TGTGCCAGCAGCGTGAGAGACACTGAAGCTTTCTTT | CASSVRDTEAFF
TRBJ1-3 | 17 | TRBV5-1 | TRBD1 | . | TGCGCCAGCAGCTTAACAACAGGGGGAAGCTCTGGAAACACCATATATTTT | CASSLTTGGSSGNTIYF
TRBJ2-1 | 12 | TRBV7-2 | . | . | TGTGCCAGCAGCTTAGGTGTCGATGAGCAGTTCTTC | CASSLGVDEQFF
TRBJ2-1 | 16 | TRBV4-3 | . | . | TGCGCCAGCAGCCAAGACCCTCTCCCGACTAGTCGTGAGCAGTTCTTC | CASSQDPLPTSREQFF
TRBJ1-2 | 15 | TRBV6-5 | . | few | TGTGCCAGCAGTTACTCGGAGAAAGCGATCTATGGCTACACCTTC | CASSYSEKAIYGYTF
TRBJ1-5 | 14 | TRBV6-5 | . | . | TGTGCCAGCAGTCCACGTGGGGGCTATCAGCCCCAGCATTTT | CASSPRGGYQPQHF
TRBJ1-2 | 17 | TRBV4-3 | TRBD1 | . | TGCGCCAGCAGCCAAGATGCAACAAAAGGGGACAGCTATGGCTACACCTTC | CASSQDATKGDSYGYTF
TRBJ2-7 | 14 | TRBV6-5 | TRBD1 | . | TGTGCCAGCAGTAGGACAGGGATGTTCTACGAGCAGTACTTC | CASSRTGMFYEQYF
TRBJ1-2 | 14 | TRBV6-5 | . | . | TGTGCCAGCAGTTACTCGCGGGAACGCTATGGCTACACCTTC | CASSYSRERYGYTF
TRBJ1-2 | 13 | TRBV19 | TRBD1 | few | TGTGCCAGTACAAATAACAGGGGCTGGGGCTACACCTTC | CASTNNRGWGYTF
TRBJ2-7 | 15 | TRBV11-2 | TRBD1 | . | TGTGCCAGCAGCCCCTCCGGGACAGGGGCCTACGAGCAGTACTTC | CASSPSGTGAYEQYF
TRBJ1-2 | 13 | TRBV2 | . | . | TGTGCCAGCAGCTCAGGGGTTGGCTATGGCTACACCTTC | CASSSGVGYGYTF
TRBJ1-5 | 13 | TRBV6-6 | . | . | TGTGCCCACAGCGGGGGGGGTGGACAGCCCCAGCATTTT | CAHSGGGGQPQHF
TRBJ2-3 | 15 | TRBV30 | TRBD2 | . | TGTGCCTGGAGTTTACTAGCGGGGATCACAGATACGCAGTATTTT | CAWSLLAGITDTQYF
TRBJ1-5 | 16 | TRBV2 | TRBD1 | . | TGTGCCAGCAGTGTGGTCGGACAGGGTAGCAATCAGCCCCAGCATTTT | CASSVVGQGSNQPQHF
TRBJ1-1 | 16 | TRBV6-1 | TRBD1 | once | TGTGCCAGCAGTGAGATTGGGACAGGGGCGAACACTGAAGCTTTCTTT | CASSEIGTGANTEAFF
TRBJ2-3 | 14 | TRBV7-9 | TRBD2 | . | TGTGCCAGCAGCCCTAGCGGGAACACAGATACGCAGTATTTT | CASSPSGNTDTQYF
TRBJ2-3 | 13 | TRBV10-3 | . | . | TGTGCCATCAGTGCGGGGGGCAGAGATACGCAGTATTTT | CAISAGGRDTQYF
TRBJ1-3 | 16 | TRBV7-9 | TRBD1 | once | TGTGCCAGCAGTTCTCCCGGGACAGGTGACGGGAACACCATATATTTT | CASSSPGTGDGNTIYF
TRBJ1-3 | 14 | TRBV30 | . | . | TGTGCCTGGAGTAGCGGGACTCCGGGAAACACCATATATTTT | CAWSSGTPGNTIYF
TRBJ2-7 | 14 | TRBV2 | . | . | TGTGCCAGCACCACGACAGTTTTTCCCTCCGAGCAGTACTTC | CASTTTVFPSEQYF
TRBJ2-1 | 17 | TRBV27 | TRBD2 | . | TGTGCCAGCAGTCCCGGTTCGACTAGCGCTTCCTACAATGAGCAGTTCTTC | CASSPGSTSASYNEQFF
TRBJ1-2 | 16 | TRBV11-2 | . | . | TGTGCCAGCAGCTACGACCCAACAAGCAGGTCCTACGGCTACACCTTC | CASSYDPTSRSYGYTF
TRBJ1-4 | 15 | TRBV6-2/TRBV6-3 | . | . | TGTGCCAGCAGTCACAGGGTCGGAACTAATGAAAAACTGTTTTTT | CASSHRVGTNEKLFF
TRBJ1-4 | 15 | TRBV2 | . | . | TGTGCCAGCAGTGCCCTCGGAGCAACTAATGAAAAACTGTTTTTT | CASSALGATNEKLFF
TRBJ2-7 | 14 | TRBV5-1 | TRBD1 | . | TGCGCCAGCAGCTTGGCAGGGGGCCAATACGAGCAGTACTTC | CASSLAGGQYEQYF
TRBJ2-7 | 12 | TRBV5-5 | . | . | TGTGCCAGCAGCTTGGGCGATTACGAGCAGTACTTC | CASSLGDYEQYF
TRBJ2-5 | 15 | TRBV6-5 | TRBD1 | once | TGTGCCAGCAGCGGGACAGGGGTCGATCAGGAGACCCAGTACTTC | CASSGTGVDQETQYF